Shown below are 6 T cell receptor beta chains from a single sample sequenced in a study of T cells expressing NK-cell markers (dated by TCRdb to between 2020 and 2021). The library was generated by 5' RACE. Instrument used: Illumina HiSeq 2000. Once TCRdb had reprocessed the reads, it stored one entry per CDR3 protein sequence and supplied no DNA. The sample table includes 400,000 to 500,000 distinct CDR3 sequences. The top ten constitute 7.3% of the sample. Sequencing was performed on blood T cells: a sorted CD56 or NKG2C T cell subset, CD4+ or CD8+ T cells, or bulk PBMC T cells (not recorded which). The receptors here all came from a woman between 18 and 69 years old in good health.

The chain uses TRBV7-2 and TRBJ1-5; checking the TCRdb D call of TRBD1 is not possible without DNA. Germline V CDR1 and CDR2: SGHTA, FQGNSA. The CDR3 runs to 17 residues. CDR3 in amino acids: CASSLDTSKRNNQPQHF.

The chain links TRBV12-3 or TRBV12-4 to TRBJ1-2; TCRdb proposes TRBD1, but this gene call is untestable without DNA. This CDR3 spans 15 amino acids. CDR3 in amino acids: CASSFQGDINYGYTF.

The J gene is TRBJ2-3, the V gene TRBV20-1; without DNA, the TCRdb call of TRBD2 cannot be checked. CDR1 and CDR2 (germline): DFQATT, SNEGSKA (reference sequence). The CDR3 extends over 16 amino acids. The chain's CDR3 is CSARGLAGASTDTQYF.

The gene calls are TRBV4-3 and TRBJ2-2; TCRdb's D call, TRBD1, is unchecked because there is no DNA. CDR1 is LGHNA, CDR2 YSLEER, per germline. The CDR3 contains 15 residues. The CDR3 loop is CASSPGQGGTGELFF.

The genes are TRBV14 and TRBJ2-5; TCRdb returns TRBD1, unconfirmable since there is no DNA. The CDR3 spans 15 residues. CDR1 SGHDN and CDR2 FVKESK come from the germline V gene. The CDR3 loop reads CASSQVFTGRETQYF.

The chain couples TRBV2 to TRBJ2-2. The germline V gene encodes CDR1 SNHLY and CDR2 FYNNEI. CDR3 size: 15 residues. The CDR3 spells CASTANPANTGELFF.